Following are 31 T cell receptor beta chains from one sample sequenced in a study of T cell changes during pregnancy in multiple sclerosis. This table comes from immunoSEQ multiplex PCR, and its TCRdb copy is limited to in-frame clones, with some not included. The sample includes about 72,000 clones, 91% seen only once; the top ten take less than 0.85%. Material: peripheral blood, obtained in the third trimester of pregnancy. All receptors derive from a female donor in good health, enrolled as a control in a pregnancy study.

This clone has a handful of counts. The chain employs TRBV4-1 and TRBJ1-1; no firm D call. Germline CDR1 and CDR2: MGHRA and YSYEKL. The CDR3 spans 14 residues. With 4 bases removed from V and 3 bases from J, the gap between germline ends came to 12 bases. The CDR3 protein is CASSLIIGDTEAFF. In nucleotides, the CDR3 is TGCGCCAGCAGCCTGATCATTGGAGACACTGAAGCTTTCTTT.

The CDR3 bases are TGTGCCAGCAGTATGAGCGGTAATGGATACGAGCAGTACTTC. It specifies CASSMSGNGYEQYF. The chain is built from TRBV28 and TRBJ2-7; weak D call: TRBD2 (5 bases). Germline values: CDR1 MDHEN, CDR2 SYDVKM. The ends were cut back, 5 bases at V and 4 bases at J, with 15 bases in the middle. The CDR3 consists of 14 residues.

The DNA for the CDR3 is TGTGCCAGCAGTTTTGGGCTAGCGGATTACTACGAGCAGTACTTC. It encodes CASSFGLADYYEQYF. The rearrangement links TRBV27 to TRBJ2-7, with TRBD2 matching 7 bases. The length of the CDR3 is 15 residues. The trim removed 3 bases at V and 3 bases at J, leaving 8 bases unmatched. CDR1 MNHEY and CDR2 SMNVEV come from the germline V gene (reference sequence).

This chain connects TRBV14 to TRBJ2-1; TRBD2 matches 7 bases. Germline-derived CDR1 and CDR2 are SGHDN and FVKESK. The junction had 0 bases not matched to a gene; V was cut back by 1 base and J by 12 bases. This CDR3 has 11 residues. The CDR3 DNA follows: TGTGCCAGCAGCCAAGGCGGGGGGCAGTTCTTC. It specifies CASSQGGGQFF.

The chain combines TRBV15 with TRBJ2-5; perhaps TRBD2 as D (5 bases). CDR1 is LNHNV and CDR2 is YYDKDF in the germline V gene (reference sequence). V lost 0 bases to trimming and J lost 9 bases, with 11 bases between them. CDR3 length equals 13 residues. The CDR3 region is CATSREPPEAQYF. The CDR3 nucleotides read TGTGCCACCAGCAGAGAGCCCCCGGAGGCCCAGTACTTC.

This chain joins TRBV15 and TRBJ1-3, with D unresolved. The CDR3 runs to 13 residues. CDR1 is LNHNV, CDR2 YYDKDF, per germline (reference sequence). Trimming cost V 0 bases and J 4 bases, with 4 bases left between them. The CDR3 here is CATSRDTGNTIYF. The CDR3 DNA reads TGTGCCACCAGCAGAGACACAGGAAACACCATATATTTT.

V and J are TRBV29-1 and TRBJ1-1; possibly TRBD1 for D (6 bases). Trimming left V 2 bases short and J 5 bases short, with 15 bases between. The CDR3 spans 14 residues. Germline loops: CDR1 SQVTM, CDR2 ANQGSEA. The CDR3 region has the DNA TGCAGCGTTGAACAGGGTGGAAGGGGGACTGAAGCTTTCTTT. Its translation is CSVEQGGRGTEAFF.

DNA of the CDR3: TGTGCCAGCATTACTCGGAGGGAGGGGCGGGATACGCAGTATTTT. This codes for CASITRREGRDTQYF. The J gene is TRBJ2-3, the V gene TRBV28; TRBD2 aligns across 7 bases. The V and J ends lost 7 bases and 6 bases, in that order; junction bases with no gene match: 13. In germline, CDR1 is MDHEN, CDR2 SYDVKM. The CDR3 runs 15 residues. Variable domain in full (rest from reference TRBV28 and TRBJ2-3): DVKVTQSSRYLVKRTGEKVFLECVQDMDHENMFWYRQDPGLGLRLIYFSYDVKMKEKGDIPEGYSVSREKKERFSLILESASTNQTSMYLCASITRREGRDTQYFGPGTRLTVL.

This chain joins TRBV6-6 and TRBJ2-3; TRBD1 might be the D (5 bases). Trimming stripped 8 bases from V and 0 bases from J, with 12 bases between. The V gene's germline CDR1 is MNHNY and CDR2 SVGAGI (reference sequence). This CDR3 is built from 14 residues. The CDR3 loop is CASVRVISTDTQYF. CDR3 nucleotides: TGTGCCAGCGTCAGGGTGATTAGCACAGATACGCAGTATTTT.

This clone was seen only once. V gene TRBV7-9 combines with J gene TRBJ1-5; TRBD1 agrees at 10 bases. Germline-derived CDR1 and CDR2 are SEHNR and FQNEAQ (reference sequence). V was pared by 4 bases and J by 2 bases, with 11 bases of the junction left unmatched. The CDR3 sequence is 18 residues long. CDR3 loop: CASSYQTGGNSGNQPQHF. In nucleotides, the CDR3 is TGTGCCAGCAGCTATCAGACAGGGGGCAATAGCGGCAATCAGCCCCAGCATTTT.

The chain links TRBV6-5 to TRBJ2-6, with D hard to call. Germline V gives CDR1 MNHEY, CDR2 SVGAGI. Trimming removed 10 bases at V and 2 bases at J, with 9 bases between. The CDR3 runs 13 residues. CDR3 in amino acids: CATHSPGANVLTF. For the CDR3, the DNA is TGTGCCACCCACTCCCCTGGGGCCAACGTCCTGACTTTC.

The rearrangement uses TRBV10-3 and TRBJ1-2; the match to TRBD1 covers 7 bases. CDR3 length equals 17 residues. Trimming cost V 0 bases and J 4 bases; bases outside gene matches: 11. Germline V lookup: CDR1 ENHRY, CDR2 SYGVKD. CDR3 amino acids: CAISESTLGTAFYGYTF. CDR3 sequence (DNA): TGTGCCATCAGTGAGTCGACACTCGGGACAGCTTTCTATGGCTACACCTTC.

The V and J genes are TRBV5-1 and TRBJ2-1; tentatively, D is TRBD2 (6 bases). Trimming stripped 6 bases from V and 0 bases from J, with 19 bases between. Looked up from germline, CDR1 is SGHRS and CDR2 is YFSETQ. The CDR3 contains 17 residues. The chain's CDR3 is CASILGDYGSSYNEQFF. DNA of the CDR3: TGCGCCAGCATCCTGGGGGATTACGGGAGCTCCTACAATGAGCAGTTCTTC.

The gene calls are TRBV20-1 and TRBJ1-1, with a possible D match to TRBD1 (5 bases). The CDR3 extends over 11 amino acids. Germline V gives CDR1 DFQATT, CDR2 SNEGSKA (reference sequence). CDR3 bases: TGCACAGCGTGGGGGGACACTGAAGCTTTCTTT. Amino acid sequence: CTAWGDTEAFF.

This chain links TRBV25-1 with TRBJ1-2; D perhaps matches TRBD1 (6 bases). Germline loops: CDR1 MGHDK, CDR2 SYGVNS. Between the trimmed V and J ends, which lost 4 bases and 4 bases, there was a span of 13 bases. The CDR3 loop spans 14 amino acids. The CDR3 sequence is CASSADRYSYGYTF. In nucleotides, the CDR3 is TGTGCCAGCAGTGCCGACAGGTATAGCTATGGCTACACCTTC.

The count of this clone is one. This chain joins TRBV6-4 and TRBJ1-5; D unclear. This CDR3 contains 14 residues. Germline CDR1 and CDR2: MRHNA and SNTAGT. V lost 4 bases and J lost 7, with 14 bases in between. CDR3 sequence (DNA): TGTGCCAGCAGTGCTCTTGGAGGCGGGCAGCCCCAGCATTTT. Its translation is CASSALGGGQPQHF.

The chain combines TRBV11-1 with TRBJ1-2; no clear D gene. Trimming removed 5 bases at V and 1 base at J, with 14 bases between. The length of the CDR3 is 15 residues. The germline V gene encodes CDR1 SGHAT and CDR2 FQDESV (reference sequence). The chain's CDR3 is CASSLSGKFNYGYTF. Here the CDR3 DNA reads TGTGCCAGCAGCCTCTCGGGGAAATTTAACTATGGCTACACCTTC.

This CDR3 is CASSLGSGGAPDTQYF. The CDR3 coding sequence is TGTGCCAGCAGCTTAGGGAGCGGGGGGGCCCCAGATACGCAGTATTTT. This chain joins TRBV7-2 and TRBJ2-3; 10 nucleotides align to TRBD2. The trim removed 1 base at V and 4 bases at J, leaving 5 bases unmatched. Germline V CDR1 and CDR2: SGHTA, FQGNSA. The CDR3 sequence is 16 residues long.

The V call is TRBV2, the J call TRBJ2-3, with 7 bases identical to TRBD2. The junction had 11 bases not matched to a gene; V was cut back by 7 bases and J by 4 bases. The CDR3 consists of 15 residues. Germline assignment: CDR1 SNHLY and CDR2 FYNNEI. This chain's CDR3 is CASNLPAGAPDTQYF. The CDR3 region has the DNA TGTGCCAGCAATTTGCCCGCGGGAGCCCCAGATACGCAGTATTTT.

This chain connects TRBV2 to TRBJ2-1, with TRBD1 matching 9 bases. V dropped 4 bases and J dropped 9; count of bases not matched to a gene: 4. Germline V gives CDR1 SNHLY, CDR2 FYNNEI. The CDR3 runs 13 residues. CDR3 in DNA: TGTGCCAGCAGTGGGACAGGGGCTGTTGAGCAGTTCTTC. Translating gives CASSGTGAVEQFF.

CDR3 DNA sequence: TGTGCCAGTGGCCCCGGGACTAGCGGGAGATCAGATACGCAGTATTTT. Its protein is CASGPGTSGRSDTQYF. The rearrangement links TRBV19 to TRBJ2-3; 14 bases fit TRBD2. Germline-derived CDR1 and CDR2 are LNHDA and SQIVND (reference sequence). The CDR3 contains 16 residues. V lost 8 bases, J lost 4 bases, and 8 bases stayed unmatched. Complete variable domain (other parts from reference TRBV19 and TRBJ2-3): DGGITQSPKYLFRKEGQNVTLSCEQNLNHDAMYWYRQDPGQGLRLIYYSQIVNDFQKGDIAEGYSVSREKKESFPLTVTSAQKNPTAFYLCASGPGTSGRSDTQYFGPGTRLTVL.

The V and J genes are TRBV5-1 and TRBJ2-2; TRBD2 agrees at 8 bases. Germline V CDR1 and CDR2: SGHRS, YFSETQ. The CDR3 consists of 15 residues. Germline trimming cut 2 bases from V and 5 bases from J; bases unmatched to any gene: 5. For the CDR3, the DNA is TGCGCCAGCAGCTTCCGGGAGGGATCGACCGGGGAGCTGTTTTTT. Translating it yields CASSFREGSTGELFF.

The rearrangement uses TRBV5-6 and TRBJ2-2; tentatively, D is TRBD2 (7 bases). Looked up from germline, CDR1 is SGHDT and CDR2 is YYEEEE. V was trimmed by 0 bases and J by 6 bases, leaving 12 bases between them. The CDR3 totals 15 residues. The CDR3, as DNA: TGTGCCAGCAGCTTGGCTCAGGGGAGGGCCGGGGAGCTGTTTTTT. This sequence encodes CASSLAQGRAGELFF.

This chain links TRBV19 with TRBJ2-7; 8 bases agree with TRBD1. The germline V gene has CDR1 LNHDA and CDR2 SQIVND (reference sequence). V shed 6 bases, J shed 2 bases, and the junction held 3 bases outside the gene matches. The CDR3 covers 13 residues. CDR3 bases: TGTGCCAGTAGACCGGGACAGGCCTACGAGCAGTACTTC. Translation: CASRPGQAYEQYF.

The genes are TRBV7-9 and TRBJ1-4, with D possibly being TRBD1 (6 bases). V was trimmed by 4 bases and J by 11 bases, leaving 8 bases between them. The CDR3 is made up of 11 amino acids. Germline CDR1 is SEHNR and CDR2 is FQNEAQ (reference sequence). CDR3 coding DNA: TGTGCCAGCAGCTCCGGACAGAAACTGTTTTTT. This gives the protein CASSSGQKLFF.

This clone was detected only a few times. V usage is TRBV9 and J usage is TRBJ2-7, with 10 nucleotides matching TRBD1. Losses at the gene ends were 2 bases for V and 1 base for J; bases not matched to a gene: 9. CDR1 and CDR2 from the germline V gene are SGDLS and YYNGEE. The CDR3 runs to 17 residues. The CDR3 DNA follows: TGTGCCAGCAGCGTTCGTACGGACAGGGGGACTTCCTACGAGCAGTACTTC. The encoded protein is CASSVRTDRGTSYEQYF.

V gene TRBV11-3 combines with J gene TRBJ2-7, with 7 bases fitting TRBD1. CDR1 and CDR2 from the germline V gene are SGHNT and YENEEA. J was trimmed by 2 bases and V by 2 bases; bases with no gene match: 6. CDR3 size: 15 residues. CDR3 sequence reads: CASSLSGQRTYEQYF. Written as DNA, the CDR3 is TGTGCCAGCAGCTTATCGGGACAGAGGACCTACGAGCAGTACTTC.

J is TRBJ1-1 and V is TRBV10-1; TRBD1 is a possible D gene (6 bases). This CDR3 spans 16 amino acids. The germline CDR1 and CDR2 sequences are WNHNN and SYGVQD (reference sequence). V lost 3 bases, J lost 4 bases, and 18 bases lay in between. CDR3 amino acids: CASSDTDLGHITEAFF. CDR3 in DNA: TGCGCCAGCAGTGATACGGACTTGGGACACATCACTGAAGCTTTCTTT.

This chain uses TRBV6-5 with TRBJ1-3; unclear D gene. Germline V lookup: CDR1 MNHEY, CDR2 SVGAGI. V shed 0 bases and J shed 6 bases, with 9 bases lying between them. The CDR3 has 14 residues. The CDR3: CASSYSREVNTIYF. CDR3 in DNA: TGTGCCAGCAGTTACTCGAGGGAAGTAAACACCATATATTTT.

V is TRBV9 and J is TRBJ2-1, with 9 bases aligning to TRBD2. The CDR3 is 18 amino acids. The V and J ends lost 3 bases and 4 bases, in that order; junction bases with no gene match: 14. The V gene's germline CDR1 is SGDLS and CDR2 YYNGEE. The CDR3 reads CASSDNRASGTPYNEQFF. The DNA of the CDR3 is TGTGCCAGCAGCGATAACCGGGCTAGCGGGACCCCTTACAATGAGCAGTTCTTC.

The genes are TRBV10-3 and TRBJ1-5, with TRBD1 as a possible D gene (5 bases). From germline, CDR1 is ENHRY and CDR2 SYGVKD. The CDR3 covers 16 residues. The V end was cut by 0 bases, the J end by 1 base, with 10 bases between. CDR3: CAISESPQGSNQPQHF. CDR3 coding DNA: TGTGCCATCAGTGAGTCTCCGCAGGGAAGCAATCAGCCCCAGCATTTT.